This T cell receptor (beta chain) was identified during a study of T cells after yellow fever vaccination. This clonotype has just a few counts. Its antigen is undetermined. CDR1 is MNHEY and CDR2 is SMNVEV in the germline V gene (reference sequence). Trimming shortened V by 4 bases and J by 1 base, and 11 bases separated the two germline ends. The length of the CDR3 is 14 residues. Study-wide results and caveats: The CD4 and CD8 compartments had a small share of their clonotypes in common. Detected again after the booster were most primary-vaccination clones, at nearly 97% CD4 and 88% CD8. Contaminating bulk clonotypes could be abundant in FACS-sorted repertoires.

Template switching by 5'RACE produced TCR cDNA, adding a universal primer site and UMIs. One entry per CDR3 protein results from TCRdb running MiXCR on the 5' RACE reads. The sample lists about 75,000 distinct CDR3 sequences; around 7.1% were seen once. The chain is built from TRBV27 and TRBJ2-7; D is possibly TRBD1 or TRBD2 (5 bases each). The receptor was isolated from a man aged 18 to 29 who received the YFV17D yellow fever vaccine. The sequenced sample was CD8+ T cells sorted from PBMCs, obtained roughly 10 days after the first yellow fever vaccination. CDR3 nucleotides: TGTGCCAGCAGTTCCGATGAGGGGTCCTACGAGCAGTACTTC. Its protein product is CASSSDEGSYEQYF.